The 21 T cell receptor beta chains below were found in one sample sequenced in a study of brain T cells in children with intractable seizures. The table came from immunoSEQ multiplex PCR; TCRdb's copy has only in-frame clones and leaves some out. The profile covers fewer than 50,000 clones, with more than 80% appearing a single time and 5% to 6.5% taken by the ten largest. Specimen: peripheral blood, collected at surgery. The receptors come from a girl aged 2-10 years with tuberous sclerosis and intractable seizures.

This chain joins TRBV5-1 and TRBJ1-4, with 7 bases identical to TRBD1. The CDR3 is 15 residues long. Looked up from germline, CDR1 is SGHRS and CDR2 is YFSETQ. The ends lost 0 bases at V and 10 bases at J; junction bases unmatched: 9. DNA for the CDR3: TGCGCCAGCAGCTTGGGGACAGGACGTTCGGCAAAACTGTTTTTT. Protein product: CASSLGTGRSAKLFF.

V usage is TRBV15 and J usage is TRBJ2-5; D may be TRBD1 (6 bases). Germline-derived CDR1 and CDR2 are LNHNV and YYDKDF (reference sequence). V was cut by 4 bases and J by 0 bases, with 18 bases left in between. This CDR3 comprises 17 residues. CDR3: CATSMKDRTVHQETQYF. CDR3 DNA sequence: TGTGCCACCAGCATGAAAGATCGGACAGTACACCAAGAGACCCAGTACTTC.

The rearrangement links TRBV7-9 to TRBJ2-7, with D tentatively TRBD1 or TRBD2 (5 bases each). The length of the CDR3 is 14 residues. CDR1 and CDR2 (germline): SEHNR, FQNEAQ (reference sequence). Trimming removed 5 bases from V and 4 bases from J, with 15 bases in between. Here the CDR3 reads CASSPTGRVYEQYV. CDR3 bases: TGTGCCAGCAGCCCCACGGGGCGGGTATACGAGCAGTACGTC.

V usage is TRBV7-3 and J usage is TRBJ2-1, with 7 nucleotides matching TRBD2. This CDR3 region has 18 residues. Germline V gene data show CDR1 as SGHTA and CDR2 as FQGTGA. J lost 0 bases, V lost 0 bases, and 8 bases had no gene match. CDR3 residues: CASSLTTPKRGSYNEQFF. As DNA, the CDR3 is TGTGCCAGCAGCTTAACGACCCCAAAGCGGGGCTCCTACAATGAGCAGTTCTTC.

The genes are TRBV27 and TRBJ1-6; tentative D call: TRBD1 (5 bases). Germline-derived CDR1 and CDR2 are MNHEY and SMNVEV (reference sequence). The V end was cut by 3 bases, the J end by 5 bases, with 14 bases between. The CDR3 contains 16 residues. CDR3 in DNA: TGTGCCAGCAGTTTTAGTAGGGGCACCGATAATTCACCCCTCCACTTT. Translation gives CASSFSRGTDNSPLHF.

The CDR3 DNA reads as TGTGCCAGCAGTGACTCGAGCAGGGGGCTGGGGGAGACCCAGTACTTC. Its translation: CASSDSSRGLGETQYF. The chain combines TRBV6-4 with TRBJ2-5; 8 nucleotides align to TRBD1. Looked up from germline, CDR1 is MRHNA and CDR2 is SNTAGT. The trim removed 0 bases at V and 5 bases at J, leaving 8 bases unmatched. The CDR3 totals 16 residues.

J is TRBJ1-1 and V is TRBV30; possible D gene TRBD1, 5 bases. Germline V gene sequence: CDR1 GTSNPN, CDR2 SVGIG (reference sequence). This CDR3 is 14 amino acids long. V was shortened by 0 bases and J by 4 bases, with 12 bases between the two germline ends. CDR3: CAWSVGGSSTEAFF. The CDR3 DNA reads TGTGCCTGGAGTGTCGGGGGTTCGAGCACTGAAGCTTTCTTT.

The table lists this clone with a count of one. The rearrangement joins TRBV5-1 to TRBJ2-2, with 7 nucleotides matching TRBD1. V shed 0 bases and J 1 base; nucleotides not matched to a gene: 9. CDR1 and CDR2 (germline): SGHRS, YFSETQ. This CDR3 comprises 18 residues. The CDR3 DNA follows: TGCGCCAGCAGCTTGGCGGGGACAGACTTTATGAACACCGGGGAGCTGTTTTTT. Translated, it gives CASSLAGTDFMNTGELFF.

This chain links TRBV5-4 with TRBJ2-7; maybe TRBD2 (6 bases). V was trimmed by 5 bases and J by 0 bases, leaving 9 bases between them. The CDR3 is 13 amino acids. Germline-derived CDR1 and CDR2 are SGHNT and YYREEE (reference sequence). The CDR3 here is CASSRRDSYEQYF. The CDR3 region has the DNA TGTGCCAGCAGTAGGCGGGACTCCTACGAGCAGTACTTC.

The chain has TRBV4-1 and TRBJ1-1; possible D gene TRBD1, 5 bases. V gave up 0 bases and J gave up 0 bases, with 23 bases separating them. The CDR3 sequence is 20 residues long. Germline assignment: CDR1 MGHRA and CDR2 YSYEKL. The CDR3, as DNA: TGCGCCAGCAGCCAAGATTCTCCAGGGAGTTGGGCCGGGATGAACACTGAAGCTTTCTTT. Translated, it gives CASSQDSPGSWAGMNTEAFF.

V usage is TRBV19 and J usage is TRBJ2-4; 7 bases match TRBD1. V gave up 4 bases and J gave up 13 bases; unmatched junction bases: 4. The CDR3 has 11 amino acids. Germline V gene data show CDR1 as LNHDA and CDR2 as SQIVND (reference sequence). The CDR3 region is CASSNRQGQYF. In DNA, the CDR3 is TGTGCCAGTAGTAACAGACAGGGACAGTACTTC. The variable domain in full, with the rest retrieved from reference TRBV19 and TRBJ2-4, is DGGITQSPKYLFRKEGQNVTLSCEQNLNHDAMYWYRQDPGQGLRLIYYSQIVNDFQKGDIAEGYSVSREKKESFPLTVTSAQKNPTAFYLCASSNRQGQYFGAGTRLSVL.

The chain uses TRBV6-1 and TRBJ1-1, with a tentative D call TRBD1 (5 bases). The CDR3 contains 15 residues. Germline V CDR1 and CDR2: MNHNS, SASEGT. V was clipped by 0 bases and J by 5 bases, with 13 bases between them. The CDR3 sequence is CASSEAGQGGTEAFF. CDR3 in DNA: TGTGCCAGCAGTGAAGCGGGTCAGGGAGGAACTGAAGCTTTCTTT.

The CDR3 loop is CASSAGPTNTEAFF. The CDR3 DNA is TGCGCCAGCAGCGCGGGACCGACGAACACTGAAGCTTTCTTT. This chain links TRBV5-1 with TRBJ1-1; D perhaps matches TRBD1 (5 bases). V gave up 4 bases and J gave up 1 base, with 11 bases separating them. The CDR3 is 14 amino acids. Germline V CDR1 and CDR2: SGHRS, YFSETQ.

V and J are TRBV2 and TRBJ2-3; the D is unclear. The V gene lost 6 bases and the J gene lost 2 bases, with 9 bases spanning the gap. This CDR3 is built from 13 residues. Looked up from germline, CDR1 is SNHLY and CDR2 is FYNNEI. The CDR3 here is CASRMSFTDTQYF. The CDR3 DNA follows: TGTGCCAGCAGAATGTCTTTCACAGATACGCAGTATTTT.

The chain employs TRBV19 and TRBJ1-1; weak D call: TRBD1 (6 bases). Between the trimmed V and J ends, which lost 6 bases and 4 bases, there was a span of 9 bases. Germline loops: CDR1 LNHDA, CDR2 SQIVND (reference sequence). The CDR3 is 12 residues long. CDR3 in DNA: TGTGCCAGTAGGGAGGGGGGCACTGAAGCTTTCTTT. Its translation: CASREGGTEAFF.

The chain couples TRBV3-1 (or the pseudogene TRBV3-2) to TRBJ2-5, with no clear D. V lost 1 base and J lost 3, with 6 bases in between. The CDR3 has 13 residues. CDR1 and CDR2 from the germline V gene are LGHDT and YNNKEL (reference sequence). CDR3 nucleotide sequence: TGTGCCAGCAGCCAAGCCTTAGAAGAGACCCAGTACTTC. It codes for CASSQALEETQYF.

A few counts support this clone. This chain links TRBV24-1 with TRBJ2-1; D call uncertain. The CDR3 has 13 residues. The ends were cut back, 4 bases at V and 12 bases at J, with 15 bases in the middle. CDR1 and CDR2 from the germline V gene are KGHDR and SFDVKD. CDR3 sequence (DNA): TGTGCCACCAGTGAAGGGCCCTATAGGGTGCAGTTCTTC. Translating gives CATSEGPYRVQFF.

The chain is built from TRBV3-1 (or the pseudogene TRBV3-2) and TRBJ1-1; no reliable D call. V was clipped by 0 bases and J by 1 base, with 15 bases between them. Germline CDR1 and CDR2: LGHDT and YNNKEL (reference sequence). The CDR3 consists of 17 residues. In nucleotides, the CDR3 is TGTGCCAGCAGCCAAGATTACTCGGGGATACGGAACACTGAAGCTTTCTTT. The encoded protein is CASSQDYSGIRNTEAFF.

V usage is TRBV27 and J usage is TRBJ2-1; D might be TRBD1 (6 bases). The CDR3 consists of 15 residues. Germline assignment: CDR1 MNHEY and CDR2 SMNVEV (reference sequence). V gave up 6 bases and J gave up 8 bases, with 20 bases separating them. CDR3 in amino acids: CASSLTAVNRDEQFF. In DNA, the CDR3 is TGTGCCAGCAGCCTAACCGCTGTAAACAGGGATGAGCAGTTCTTC.

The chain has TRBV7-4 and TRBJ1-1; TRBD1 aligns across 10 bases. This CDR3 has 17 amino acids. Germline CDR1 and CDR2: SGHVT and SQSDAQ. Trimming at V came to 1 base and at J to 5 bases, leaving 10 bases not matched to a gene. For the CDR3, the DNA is TGTGCCAGCAGCTTAGTCTGGGACAGGGGAGATTGGACTGAAGCTTTCTTT. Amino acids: CASSLVWDRGDWTEAFF.

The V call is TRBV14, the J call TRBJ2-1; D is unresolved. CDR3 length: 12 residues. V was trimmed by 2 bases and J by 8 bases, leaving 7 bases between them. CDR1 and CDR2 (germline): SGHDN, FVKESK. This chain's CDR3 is CASSQFFDEQFF. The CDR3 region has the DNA TGTGCCAGCAGCCAATTCTTTGATGAGCAGTTCTTC. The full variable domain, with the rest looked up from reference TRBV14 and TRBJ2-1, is EAGVTQFPSHSVIEKGQTVTLRCDPISGHDNLYWYRRVMGKEIKFLLHFVKESKQDESGMPNNRFLAERTGGTYSTLKVQPAELEDSGVYFCASSQFFDEQFFGPGTRLTVL.